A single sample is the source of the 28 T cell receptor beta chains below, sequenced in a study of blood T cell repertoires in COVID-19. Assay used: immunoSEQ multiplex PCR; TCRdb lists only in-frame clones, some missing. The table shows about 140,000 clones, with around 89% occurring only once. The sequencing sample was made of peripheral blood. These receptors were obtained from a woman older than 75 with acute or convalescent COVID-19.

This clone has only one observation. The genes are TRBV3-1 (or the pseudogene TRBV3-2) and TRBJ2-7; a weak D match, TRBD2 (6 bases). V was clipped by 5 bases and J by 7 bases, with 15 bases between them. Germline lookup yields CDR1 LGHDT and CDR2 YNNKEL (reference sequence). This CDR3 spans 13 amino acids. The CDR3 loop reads CASSFPGVVEQYF. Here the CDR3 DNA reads TGTGCCAGCAGCTTCCCGGGGGTGGTAGAGCAGTACTTC.

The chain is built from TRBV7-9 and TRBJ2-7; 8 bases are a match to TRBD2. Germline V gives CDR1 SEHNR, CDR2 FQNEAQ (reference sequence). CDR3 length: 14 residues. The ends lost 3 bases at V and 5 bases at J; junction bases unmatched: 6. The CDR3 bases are TGTGCCAGCAGCTTCTCCGGGACTAGTAACGAGCAGTACTTC. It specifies CASSFSGTSNEQYF.

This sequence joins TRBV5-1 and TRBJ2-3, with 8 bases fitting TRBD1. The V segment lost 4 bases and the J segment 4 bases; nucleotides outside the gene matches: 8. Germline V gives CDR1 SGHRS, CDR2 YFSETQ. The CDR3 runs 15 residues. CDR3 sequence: CASSKTGGIADTQYF. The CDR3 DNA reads TGCGCCAGCAGCAAAACAGGGGGGATCGCAGATACGCAGTATTTT. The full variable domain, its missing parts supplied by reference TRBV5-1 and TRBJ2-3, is KAGVTQTPRYLIKTRGQQVTLSCSPISGHRSVSWYQQTPGQGLQFLFEYFSETQRNKGNFPGRFSGRQFSNSRSEMNVSTLELGDSALYLCASSKTGGIADTQYFGPGTRLTVL.

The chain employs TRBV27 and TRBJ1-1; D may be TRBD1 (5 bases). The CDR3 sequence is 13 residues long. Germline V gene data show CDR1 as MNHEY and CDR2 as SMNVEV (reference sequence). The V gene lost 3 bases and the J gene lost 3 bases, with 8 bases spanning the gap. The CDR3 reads CASSFRVYTEAFF. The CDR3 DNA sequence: TGTGCCAGCAGTTTCAGGGTTTACACTGAAGCTTTCTTT.

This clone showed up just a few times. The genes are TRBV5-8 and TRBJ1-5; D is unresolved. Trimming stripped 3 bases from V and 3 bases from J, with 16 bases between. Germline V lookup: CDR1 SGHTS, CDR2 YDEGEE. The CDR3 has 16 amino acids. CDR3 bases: TGTGCCAGCAGCTCACCAGGCTTTTATAACAATCAGCCCCAGCATTTT. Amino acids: CASSSPGFYNNQPQHF.

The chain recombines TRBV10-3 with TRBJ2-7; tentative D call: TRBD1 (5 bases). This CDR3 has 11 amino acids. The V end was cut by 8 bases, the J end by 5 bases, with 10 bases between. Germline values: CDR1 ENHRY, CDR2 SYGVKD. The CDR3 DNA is TGTGCCATCGGCAGGGCGAACGAGCAGTACTTC. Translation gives CAIGRANEQYF.

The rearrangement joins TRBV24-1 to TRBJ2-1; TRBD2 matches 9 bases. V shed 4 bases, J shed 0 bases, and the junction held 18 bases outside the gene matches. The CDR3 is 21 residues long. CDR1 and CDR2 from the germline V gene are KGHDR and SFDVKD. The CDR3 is CATSDSRGGGAFFDSYNEQFF. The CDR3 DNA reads TGTGCCACCAGTGACTCCCGGGGCGGGGGGGCCTTCTTCGACTCCTACAATGAGCAGTTCTTC.

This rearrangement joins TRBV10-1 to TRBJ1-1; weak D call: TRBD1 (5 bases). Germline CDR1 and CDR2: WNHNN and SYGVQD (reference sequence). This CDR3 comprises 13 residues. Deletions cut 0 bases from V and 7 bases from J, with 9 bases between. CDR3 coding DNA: TGCGCCAGCAGTGAGTCCGGGGGGGTTGAAGCTTTCTTT. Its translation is CASSESGGVEAFF.

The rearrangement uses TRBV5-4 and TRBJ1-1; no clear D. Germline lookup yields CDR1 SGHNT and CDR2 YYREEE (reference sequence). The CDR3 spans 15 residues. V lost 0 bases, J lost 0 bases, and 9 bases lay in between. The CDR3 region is CASSLDSRLNTEAFF. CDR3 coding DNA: TGTGCCAGCAGCTTGGATTCCAGATTGAACACTGAAGCTTTCTTT.

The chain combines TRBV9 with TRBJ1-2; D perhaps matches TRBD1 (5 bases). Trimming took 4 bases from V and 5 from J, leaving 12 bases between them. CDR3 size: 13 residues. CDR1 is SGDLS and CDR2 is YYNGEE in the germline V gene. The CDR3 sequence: CASSLDSGYGYTF. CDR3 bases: TGTGCCAGCAGCCTAGACAGTGGTTATGGCTACACCTTC. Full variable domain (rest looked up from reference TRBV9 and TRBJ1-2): DSGVTQTPKHLITATGQRVTLRCSPRSGDLSVYWYQQSLDQGLQFLIQYYNGEERAKGNILERFSAQQFPDLHSELNLSSLELGDSALYFCASSLDSGYGYTFGSGTRLTVV.

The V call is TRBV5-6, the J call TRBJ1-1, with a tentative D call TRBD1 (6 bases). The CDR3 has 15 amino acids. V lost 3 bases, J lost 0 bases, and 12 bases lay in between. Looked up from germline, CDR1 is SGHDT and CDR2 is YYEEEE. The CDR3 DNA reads TGTGCCAGCAGCTCAGGGGACCTAATGAACACTGAAGCTTTCTTT. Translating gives CASSSGDLMNTEAFF. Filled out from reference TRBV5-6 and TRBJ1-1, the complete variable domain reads DAGVTQSPTHLIKTRGQQVTLRCSPKSGHDTVSWYQQALGQGPQFIFQYYEEEERQRGNFPDRFSGHQFPNYSSELNVNALLLGDSALYLCASSSGDLMNTEAFFGQGTRLTVV.

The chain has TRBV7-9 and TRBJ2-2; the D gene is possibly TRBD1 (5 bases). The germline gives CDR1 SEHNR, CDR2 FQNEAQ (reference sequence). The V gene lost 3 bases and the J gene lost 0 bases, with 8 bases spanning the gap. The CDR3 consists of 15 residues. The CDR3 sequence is CASSFGHSNTGELFF. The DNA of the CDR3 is TGTGCCAGCAGCTTCGGACACTCGAACACCGGGGAGCTGTTTTTT.

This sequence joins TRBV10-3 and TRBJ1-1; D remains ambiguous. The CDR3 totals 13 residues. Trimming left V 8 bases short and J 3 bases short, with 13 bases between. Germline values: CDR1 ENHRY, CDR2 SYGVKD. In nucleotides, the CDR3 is TGTGCCATCGGGGAGTGGCTTCACACTGAAGCTTTCTTT. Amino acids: CAIGEWLHTEAFF.

The DNA of the CDR3 is TGCGCCAGCAGCCACCCGGGACAGGACGATGAGCAGTTCTTC. Its translation is CASSHPGQDDEQFF. The J gene is TRBJ2-1, the V gene TRBV4-1; 8 bases fit TRBD1. The CDR3 loop spans 14 amino acids. Per the germline V gene, CDR1 is MGHRA and CDR2 is YSYEKL. V shed 3 bases and J 8 bases; nucleotides not matched to a gene: 6.

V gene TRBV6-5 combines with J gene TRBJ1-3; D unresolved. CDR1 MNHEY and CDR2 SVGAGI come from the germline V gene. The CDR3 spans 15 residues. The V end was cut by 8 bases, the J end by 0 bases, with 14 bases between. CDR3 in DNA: TGTGCCAGCGAAGAACAACCTTTCTCTGGAAACACCATATATTTT. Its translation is CASEEQPFSGNTIYF.

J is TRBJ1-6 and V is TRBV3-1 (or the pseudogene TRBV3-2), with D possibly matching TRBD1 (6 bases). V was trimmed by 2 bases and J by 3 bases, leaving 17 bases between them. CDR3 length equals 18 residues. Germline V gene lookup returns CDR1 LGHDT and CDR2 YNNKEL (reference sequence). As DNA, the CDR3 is TGTGCCAGCAGCCAAAACCTCAGGGGTAGGGACTATAATTCACCCCTCCACTTT. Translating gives CASSQNLRGRDYNSPLHF.

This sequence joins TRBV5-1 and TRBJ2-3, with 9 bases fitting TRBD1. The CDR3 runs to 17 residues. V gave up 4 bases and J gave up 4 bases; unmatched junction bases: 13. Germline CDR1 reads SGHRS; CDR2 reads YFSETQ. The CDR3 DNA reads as TGCGCCAGCAGCCGGACGGCCGGACAGGGGATATCAGATACGCAGTATTTT. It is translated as CASSRTAGQGISDTQYF. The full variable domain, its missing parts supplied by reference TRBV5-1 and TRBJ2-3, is KAGVTQTPRYLIKTRGQQVTLSCSPISGHRSVSWYQQTPGQGLQFLFEYFSETQRNKGNFPGRFSGRQFSNSRSEMNVSTLELGDSALYLCASSRTAGQGISDTQYFGPGTRLTVL.

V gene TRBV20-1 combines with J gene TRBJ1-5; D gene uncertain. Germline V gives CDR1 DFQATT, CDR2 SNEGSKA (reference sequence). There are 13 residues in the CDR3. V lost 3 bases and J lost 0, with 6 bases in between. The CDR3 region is CSASSFSNQPQHF. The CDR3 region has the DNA TGCAGTGCTAGTTCCTTTAGCAATCAGCCCCAGCATTTT.

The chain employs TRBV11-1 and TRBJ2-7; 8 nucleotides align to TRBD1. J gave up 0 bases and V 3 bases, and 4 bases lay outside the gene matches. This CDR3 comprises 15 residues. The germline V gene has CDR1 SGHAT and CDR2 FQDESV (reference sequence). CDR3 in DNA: TGTGCCAGCAGCTTGGACGGGACAGGCTCCTACGAGCAGTACTTC. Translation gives CASSLDGTGSYEQYF.

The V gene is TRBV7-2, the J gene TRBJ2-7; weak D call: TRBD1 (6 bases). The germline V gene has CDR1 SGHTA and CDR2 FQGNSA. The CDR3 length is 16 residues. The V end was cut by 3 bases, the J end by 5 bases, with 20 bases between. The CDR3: CASSLSGDGSVHEQYF. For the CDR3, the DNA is TGTGCCAGCAGCTTGTCAGGGGATGGGAGTGTGCACGAGCAGTACTTC. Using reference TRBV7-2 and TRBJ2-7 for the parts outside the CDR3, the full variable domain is GAGVSQSPSNKVTEKGKDVELRCDPISGHTALYWYRQSLGQGLEFLIYFQGNSAPDKSGLPSDRFSAERTGGSVSTLTIQRTQQEDSAVYLCASSLSGDGSVHEQYFGPGTRLTVT.

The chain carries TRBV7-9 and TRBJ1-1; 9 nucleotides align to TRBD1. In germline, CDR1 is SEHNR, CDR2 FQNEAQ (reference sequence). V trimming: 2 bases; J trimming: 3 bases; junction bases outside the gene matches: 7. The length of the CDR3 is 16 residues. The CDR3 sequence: CASSLWSTGGDTEAFF. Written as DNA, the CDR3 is TGTGCCAGCAGCTTATGGTCGACAGGGGGGGACACTGAAGCTTTCTTT.

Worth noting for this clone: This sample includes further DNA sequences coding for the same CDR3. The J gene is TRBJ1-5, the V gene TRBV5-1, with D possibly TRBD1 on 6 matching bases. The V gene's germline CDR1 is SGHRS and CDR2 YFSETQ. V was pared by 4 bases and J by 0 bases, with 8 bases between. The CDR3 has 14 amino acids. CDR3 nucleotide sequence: TGCGCCAGCAGCAAGGACAGTAGCAATCAGCCCCAGCATTTT. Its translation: CASSKDSSNQPQHF.

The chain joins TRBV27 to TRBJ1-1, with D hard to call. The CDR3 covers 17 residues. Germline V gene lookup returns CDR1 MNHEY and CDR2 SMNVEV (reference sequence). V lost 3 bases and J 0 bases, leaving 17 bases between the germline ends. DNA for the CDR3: TGTGCCAGCAGTTTCCATTGGCAGGCACAGTTGAACACTGAAGCTTTCTTT. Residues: CASSFHWQAQLNTEAFF.

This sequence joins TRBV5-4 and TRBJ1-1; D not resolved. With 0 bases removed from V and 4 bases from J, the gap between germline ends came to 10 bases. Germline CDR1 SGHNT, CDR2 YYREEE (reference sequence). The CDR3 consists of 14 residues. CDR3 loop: CASSLGGARTEAFF. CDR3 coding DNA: TGTGCCAGCAGCTTGGGAGGCGCTCGCACTGAAGCTTTCTTT.

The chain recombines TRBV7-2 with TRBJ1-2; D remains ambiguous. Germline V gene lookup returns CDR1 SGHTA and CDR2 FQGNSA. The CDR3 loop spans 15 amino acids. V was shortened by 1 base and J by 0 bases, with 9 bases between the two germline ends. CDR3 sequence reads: CASSLDPGANYGYTF. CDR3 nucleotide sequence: TGTGCCAGCAGCTTAGACCCGGGAGCTAACTATGGCTACACCTTC.

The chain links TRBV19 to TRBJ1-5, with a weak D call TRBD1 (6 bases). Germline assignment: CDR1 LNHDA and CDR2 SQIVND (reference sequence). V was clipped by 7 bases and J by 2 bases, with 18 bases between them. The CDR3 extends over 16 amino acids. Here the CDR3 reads CASTSHGGMGNQPQHF. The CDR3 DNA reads TGTGCCAGTACCTCCCATGGGGGCATGGGCAATCAGCCCCAGCATTTT.

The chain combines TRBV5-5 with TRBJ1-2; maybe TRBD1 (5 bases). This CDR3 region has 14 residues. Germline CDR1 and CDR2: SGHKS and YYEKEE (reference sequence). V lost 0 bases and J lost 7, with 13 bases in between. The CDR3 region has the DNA TGTGCCAGCAGCTTGGAGGTTAGGGGTCGTGGCTACACCTTC. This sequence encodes CASSLEVRGRGYTF.

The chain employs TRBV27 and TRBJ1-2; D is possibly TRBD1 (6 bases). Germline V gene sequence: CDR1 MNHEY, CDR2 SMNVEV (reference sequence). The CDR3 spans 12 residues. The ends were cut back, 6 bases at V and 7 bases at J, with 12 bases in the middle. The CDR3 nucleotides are TGTGCCAGCAGCACAGGGAGTAGTGGCTACACCTTC. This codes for CASSTGSSGYTF.